The 30 T cell receptor beta chains below all came from one sample that was sequenced in a study of beta chain features in type 1 diabetes. Isolated RNA was reverse transcribed in full, so expressed TCRB transcripts were sequenced. Measured with immunoSEQ multiplex PCR; TCRdb has only the in-frame clones, and not every one. Altogether over 700,000 clones are present, 17% being singletons, with the ten largest covering around 0.02%. Material: naive CD4+ T cells from blood. Every receptor here comes from a woman under 30 in good health.

The chain links TRBV9 to TRBJ2-1, with D possibly matching TRBD2 (6 bases). V was cut by 4 bases and J by 10 bases, with 18 bases left in between. This CDR3 contains 14 residues. CDR1 SGDLS and CDR2 YYNGEE come from the germline V gene. The CDR3 loop is CASSPGVAAWEQFF. In DNA form, the CDR3 reads TGTGCCAGCAGCCCCGGGGTAGCGGCTTGGGAGCAGTTCTTC.

This clone was counted between two and nine times. The chain uses TRBV7-2 and TRBJ2-7; 11 positions match TRBD1. From germline, CDR1 is SGHTA and CDR2 FQGNSA. The CDR3 extends over 15 amino acids. Losses at the gene ends were 3 bases for V and 7 bases for J; bases not matched to a gene: 8. CDR3 sequence: CASSFVGQGAVEQYF. The CDR3 DNA is TGTGCCAGCAGCTTCGTCGGACAGGGGGCCGTAGAGCAGTACTTC.

This clone was observed a few times. The chain combines TRBV2 with TRBJ2-1; the match to TRBD2 covers 7 bases. V shed 6 bases, J shed 9 bases, and the junction held 14 bases outside the gene matches. CDR3 length equals 15 residues. Germline V CDR1 and CDR2: SNHLY, FYNNEI. CDR3 bases: TGTGCCAGCAGGGGAGGTGCGGGGGTAGCCGTTGAGCAGTTCTTC. Its translation is CASRGGAGVAVEQFF.

The chain employs TRBV29-1 and TRBJ2-5, with 7 bases that match TRBD2. Trimming took 6 bases from V and 0 from J; bases not matched to a gene: 10. This CDR3 spans 15 amino acids. Germline lookup yields CDR1 SQVTM and CDR2 ANQGSEA. The CDR3 here is CSVPAPRGYQETQYF. The CDR3, as DNA: TGCAGCGTACCCGCGCCGCGGGGGTACCAAGAGACCCAGTACTTC.

The chain employs TRBV10-3 and TRBJ2-7; 9 bases agree with TRBD1. V dropped 0 bases and J dropped 4; count of bases not matched to a gene: 4. This CDR3 has 15 residues. Germline loops: CDR1 ENHRY, CDR2 SYGVKD. The chain's CDR3 is CAISESYRGLYEQYF. CDR3 nucleotide sequence: TGTGCCATCAGTGAGTCGTACAGGGGGCTTTACGAGCAGTACTTC.

The chain uses TRBV7-9 and TRBJ1-2; the D gene is possibly TRBD1 (6 bases). This CDR3 has 15 residues. V shed 4 bases and J shed 5 bases, with 17 bases lying between them. The germline CDR1 and CDR2 sequences are SEHNR and FQNEAQ (reference sequence). CDR3 loop: CASSSAQGPLYGYTF. CDR3 sequence (DNA): TGTGCCAGCAGCTCCGCGCAGGGGCCCCTTTATGGCTACACCTTC.

This clone has just a few counts. V and J are TRBV2 and TRBJ1-5; weak D call: TRBD1 (5 bases). Trimming cost V 7 bases and J 5 bases, with 9 bases left between them. CDR1 is SNHLY, CDR2 FYNNEI, per germline. The CDR3 has 12 amino acids. CDR3 sequence reads: CASTTGDQPQHF. Written as DNA, the CDR3 is TGTGCCAGCACTACAGGAGATCAGCCCCAGCATTTT.

V usage is TRBV18 and J usage is TRBJ2-7, with TRBD2 as a possible D gene (6 bases). CDR1 and CDR2 (germline): KGHSH, LQKENI. CDR3 size: 13 residues. Trimming took off 3 bases at V and 2 bases at J, with 8 bases between the two ends. The CDR3 DNA follows: TGTGCCAGCTCACCGGGACTTCCCTACGAGCAGTACTTC. Its translation: CASSPGLPYEQYF.

The rearrangement joins TRBV5-1 to TRBJ2-2; 15 nucleotides match TRBD2. Looked up from germline, CDR1 is SGHRS and CDR2 is YFSETQ. V shed 4 bases and J 6 bases; nucleotides not matched to a gene: 10. CDR3 size: 18 residues. The CDR3 DNA reads TGCGCCAGCAGCCCGGACGCGGGACTAGCGGGAGGATCCGGGGAGCTGTTTTTT. It specifies CASSPDAGLAGGSGELFF. Variable domain in full (rest from reference TRBV5-1 and TRBJ2-2): KAGVTQTPRYLIKTRGQQVTLSCSPISGHRSVSWYQQTPGQGLQFLFEYFSETQRNKGNFPGRFSGRQFSNSRSEMNVSTLELGDSALYLCASSPDAGLAGGSGELFFGEGSRLTVL.

V usage is TRBV19 and J usage is TRBJ1-2; a possible D gene is TRBD1 (6 bases). The CDR3 extends over 14 amino acids. V lost 6 bases, J lost 1 base, and 12 bases lay in between. Germline V CDR1 and CDR2: LNHDA, SQIVND (reference sequence). CDR3 residues: CASRRSGDNYGYTF. CDR3 in DNA: TGTGCCAGTAGAAGGTCAGGGGATAACTATGGCTACACCTTC. Full variable domain (remainder filled in from reference TRBV19 and TRBJ1-2): DGGITQSPKYLFRKEGQNVTLSCEQNLNHDAMYWYRQDPGQGLRLIYYSQIVNDFQKGDIAEGYSVSREKKESFPLTVTSAQKNPTAFYLCASRRSGDNYGYTFGSGTRLTVV.

CDR3 protein: CASSAQGTTNEKLFF. The CDR3 bases are TGTGCCAGCAGCGCCCAGGGCACCACTAATGAAAAACTGTTTTTT. The J gene is TRBJ1-4, the V gene TRBV9, with a weak D call TRBD1 (5 bases). The CDR3 runs 15 residues. Germline-derived CDR1 and CDR2 are SGDLS and YYNGEE. V was cut by 3 bases and J by 2 bases, with 11 bases left in between.

This clone was seen a few times. This CDR3 reads CASSVGSAPFNEQFF. The DNA of the CDR3 is TGTGCCAGCTCCGTTGGCTCCGCCCCATTCAATGAGCAGTTCTTC. The J gene is TRBJ2-1, the V gene TRBV7-3; D ambiguous. The length of the CDR3 is 15 residues. V dropped 8 bases and J dropped 6 bases, with 20 bases sitting between them. Germline CDR1 and CDR2: SGHTA and FQGTGA.

The chain uses TRBV18 and TRBJ2-5; D unclear. In germline, CDR1 is KGHSH, CDR2 LQKENI. Trimming shortened V by 1 base and J by 3 bases, and 15 bases separated the two germline ends. This CDR3 has 16 residues. As DNA, the CDR3 is TGTGCCAGCTCACCACGTGGAAGTGGGTCAAAAGAGACCCAGTACTTC. Its protein is CASSPRGSGSKETQYF.

In its sample, this clone was seen a few times. The chain employs TRBV6-1 and TRBJ2-3, with 7 bases aligning to TRBD1. The CDR3 extends over 15 amino acids. Trimming at V came to 5 bases and at J to 0 bases, leaving 5 bases not matched to a gene. Germline loops: CDR1 MNHNS, CDR2 SASEGT. In DNA, the CDR3 is TGTGCCAGCAGTCCGACAGGGCCCAGCACAGATACGCAGTATTTT. Amino acid sequence: CASSPTGPSTDTQYF.

The chain joins TRBV2 to TRBJ1-1; D not certain. CDR3 length: 13 residues. Trimming took 7 bases from V and 3 from J, leaving 12 bases between them. Germline lookup yields CDR1 SNHLY and CDR2 FYNNEI. This chain's CDR3 is CASTIGQHTEAFF. For the CDR3, the DNA is TGTGCCAGCACGATAGGCCAGCACACTGAAGCTTTCTTT.

This rearrangement joins TRBV5-1 to TRBJ2-1, with 8 bases fitting TRBD2. This CDR3 is built from 15 residues. Germline CDR1 reads SGHRS; CDR2 reads YFSETQ. The J segment lost 0 bases and the V segment lost 4 bases, leaving 3 bases of the junction unmatched. CDR3 residues: CASSQTSASYNEQFF. CDR3 coding DNA: TGCGCCAGCAGCCAGACTAGCGCCTCCTACAATGAGCAGTTCTTC. The whole variable domain, filled in from reference TRBV5-1 and TRBJ2-1, reads KAGVTQTPRYLIKTRGQQVTLSCSPISGHRSVSWYQQTPGQGLQFLFEYFSETQRNKGNFPGRFSGRQFSNSRSEMNVSTLELGDSALYLCASSQTSASYNEQFFGPGTRLTVL.

This chain connects TRBV5-1 to TRBJ2-5; the D is unclear. CDR3 length: 13 residues. Trimming cost V 3 bases and J 5 bases, with 11 bases left between them. Germline CDR1 is SGHRS and CDR2 is YFSETQ. CDR3: CASSSHYTETQYF. The CDR3 bases are TGCGCCAGCAGCTCCCACTACACTGAGACCCAGTACTTC.

This clone has a handful of counts. The chain is built from TRBV2 and TRBJ2-1; D not certain. This CDR3 is built from 15 residues. Germline-derived CDR1 and CDR2 are SNHLY and FYNNEI. The V end lost 0 bases, the J end lost 0 bases, and 6 bases lay between the germline ends. CDR3 amino acids: CASSEASSSYNEQFF. CDR3 in DNA: TGTGCCAGCAGTGAAGCGTCGAGCTCCTACAATGAGCAGTTCTTC.

This clone has a handful of counts. The chain has TRBV5-1 and TRBJ1-2; tentatively, D is TRBD1 (5 bases). This CDR3 contains 14 residues. V gave up 4 bases and J gave up 5 bases, with 15 bases separating them. Germline CDR1 is SGHRS and CDR2 is YFSETQ. The chain's CDR3 is CASSTEGLHYGYTF. DNA of the CDR3: TGCGCCAGCAGCACTGAGGGACTTCATTATGGCTACACCTTC.

The V gene is TRBV6-5, the J gene TRBJ1-1, with 7 bases matching TRBD1. CDR1 is MNHEY and CDR2 is SVGAGI in the germline V gene. V shed 5 bases, J shed 0 bases, and the junction held 3 bases outside the gene matches. The CDR3 has 14 amino acids. CDR3 nucleotide sequence: TGTGCCAGCAGTGCGGGGACAGTGAACACTGAAGCTTTCTTT. It codes for CASSAGTVNTEAFF.

V is TRBV7-3 and J is TRBJ2-3, with D perhaps TRBD2 (6 bases). This CDR3 spans 22 amino acids. The V and J ends lost 5 bases and 0 bases respectively, with 33 bases between them. The V gene's germline CDR1 is SGHTA and CDR2 FQGTGA. The CDR3 sequence is CASSDYAWFSGTNGGSTDTQYF. DNA for the CDR3: TGTGCCAGCAGCGATTACGCCTGGTTTAGCGGAACCAACGGAGGGAGCACAGATACGCAGTATTTT.

This clone was seen a handful of times. The V and J genes are TRBV2 and TRBJ1-2; possibly TRBD1 for D (5 bases). The CDR3 has 16 residues. Between the trimmed V and J ends, which lost 6 bases and 3 bases, there was a span of 20 bases. The germline CDR1 and CDR2 sequences are SNHLY and FYNNEI. The chain's CDR3 is CASRENLGTEDYGYTF. In nucleotides, the CDR3 is TGTGCCAGCAGAGAAAACCTCGGGACGGAGGACTATGGCTACACCTTC.

V gene TRBV27 combines with J gene TRBJ2-3; D not certain. In germline, CDR1 is MNHEY, CDR2 SMNVEV (reference sequence). The CDR3 contains 11 residues. V was pared by 6 bases and J by 3 bases, with 4 bases between. CDR3 nucleotides: TGTGCCAGCAGGACAACAGATACGCAGTATTTT. Translation: CASRTTDTQYF.

The chain is built from TRBV27 and TRBJ2-7, with D tentatively TRBD1 (6 bases). From germline, CDR1 is MNHEY and CDR2 SMNVEV (reference sequence). This CDR3 has 14 amino acids. The V end was cut by 7 bases, the J end by 1 base, with 14 bases between. The CDR3 coding sequence is TGTGCCAGCACCCGACAGGATACTTCCTACGAGCAGTACTTC. This translates into CASTRQDTSYEQYF.

This chain connects TRBV9 to TRBJ2-7; D may correspond to TRBD1 or TRBD2 (5 bases each). The germline V gene has CDR1 SGDLS and CDR2 YYNGEE. The CDR3 is 15 amino acids. With 0 bases removed from V and 0 bases from J, the gap between germline ends came to 10 bases. The CDR3 loop is CASSVAGTGSYEQYF. In nucleotides, the CDR3 is TGTGCCAGCAGCGTAGCCGGGACCGGCTCCTACGAGCAGTACTTC.

The chain has TRBV28 and TRBJ1-2; the match to TRBD1 covers 8 bases. The CDR3 spans 16 residues. The ends lost 3 bases at V and 5 bases at J; junction bases unmatched: 11. From germline, CDR1 is MDHEN and CDR2 SYDVKM. The CDR3 sequence: CASSFPSGTGTYGYTF. The CDR3 bases are TGTGCCAGCAGTTTCCCCTCCGGGACAGGAACATATGGCTACACCTTC.

The gene calls are TRBV5-4 and TRBJ2-7, with D maybe TRBD2 (6 bases). This CDR3 has 15 residues. The V end lost 4 bases, the J end lost 3 bases, and 17 bases lay between the germline ends. Germline assignment: CDR1 SGHNT and CDR2 YYREEE (reference sequence). The CDR3 loop is CASSQPASVFYEQYF. Here the CDR3 DNA reads TGTGCCAGCAGCCAGCCGGCTAGCGTATTCTACGAGCAGTACTTC.

The V and J genes are TRBV29-1 and TRBJ2-3; 11 nucleotides line up with TRBD1. With 4 bases clipped from V and 3 bases from J, the junction kept 12 bases outside the gene matches. The CDR3 contains 17 residues. The germline V gene has CDR1 SQVTM and CDR2 ANQGSEA. DNA of the CDR3: TGCAGCGTTGGTTCTCTGGGAGGGACAGGGGGGACAGATACGCAGTATTTT. Translation gives CSVGSLGGTGGTDTQYF.

This chain connects TRBV29-1 to TRBJ2-3; a possible D gene is TRBD1 (6 bases). CDR3 length equals 11 residues. Deletions cut 4 bases from V and 7 bases from J, with 9 bases between. Germline V gene data show CDR1 as SQVTM and CDR2 as ANQGSEA. The CDR3 region is CSVGDTNTQYF. The CDR3 region has the DNA TGCAGCGTTGGGGACACCAATACGCAGTATTTT.

The chain has TRBV6-5 and TRBJ2-5; TRBD2 is a possible D gene (6 bases). V lost 0 bases to trimming and J lost 3 bases, with 11 bases between them. CDR1 and CDR2 from the germline V gene are MNHEY and SVGAGI. The CDR3 is 15 residues long. CDR3 loop: CASSYSTGLKETQYF. CDR3 coding DNA: TGTGCCAGCAGTTACTCCACGGGACTCAAAGAGACCCAGTACTTC.